This passage covers 15 T cell receptor beta chains from one sample sequenced in a study of human T cells and chemical hapten exposure. The time point is: patch test 3, about 24 weeks after DPC sensitization. Regarding treatment: therapeutic diphenylcyclopropenone sensitization with weekly scalp DPC. In TCRdb, the RACE reads were re-called with MiXCR into one record per CDR3 protein. The repertoire has 150,000 to 200,000 distinct CDR3 sequences, 24% of them found once; the top ten carry approximately 2.5%. Here the sequenced sample was whole blood, taken in connection with sensitization to the hapten diphenylcyclopropenone (DPC). The source of these receptors is a woman aged 40 to 50 with alopecia areata. Some clones in this sample may be carry-over from other donors' samples.

This rearrangement joins TRBV28 to TRBJ2-1; D may match TRBD1 or TRBD2 (5 bases each). V lost 4 bases and J 4 bases, leaving 17 bases between the germline ends. Germline lookup yields CDR1 MDHEN and CDR2 SYDVKM. The CDR3 extends over 16 amino acids. The CDR3 protein is CASSSPQADTYNEQFF. The CDR3, as DNA: TGTGCCAGCAGTTCCCCCCAAGCGGACACTTACAATGAGCAGTTCTTC.

This clonotype was seen a handful of times. The chain is built from TRBV5-4 and TRBJ2-5; 11 nucleotides match TRBD1. J was trimmed by 5 bases and V by 7 bases; bases with no gene match: 4. CDR1 and CDR2 from the germline V gene are SGHNT and YYREEE (reference sequence). The CDR3 totals 13 residues. DNA for the CDR3: TGTGCCAGCGGACAGGGGGCGGAGGAGACCCAGTACTTC. Amino acid sequence: CASGQGAEETQYF.

In its sample, this clonotype was seen a few times. One junction end disagrees with the germline gene, perhaps due to a read error. V usage is TRBV7-3 and J usage is TRBJ2-7; a weak D match, TRBD2 (6 bases). Germline V lookup: CDR1 SGHTA, CDR2 FQGTGA. The CDR3 length is 13 residues. The CDR3 here is CASSVTGGSEQYF. CDR3 bases: TGTGCCAGCAGCGTAACTGGGGGGAGCGAGCAGTACTTC.

The V and J genes are TRBV2 and TRBJ1-5; D possibly corresponds to TRBD1 (5 bases). This CDR3 spans 15 amino acids. Trimming shortened V by 1 base and J by 7 bases, and 14 bases separated the two germline ends. Germline CDR1 and CDR2: SNHLY and FYNNEI. The CDR3 loop is CASSEDEVRAQPQHF. CDR3 DNA sequence: TGTGCCAGCAGTGAAGATGAGGTCAGGGCCCAGCCCCAGCATTTT.

The rearrangement uses TRBV14 and TRBJ2-6, with 7 bases matching TRBD1. The germline V gene has CDR1 SGHDN and CDR2 FVKESK. This CDR3 is 15 amino acids long. With 5 bases clipped from V and 2 bases from J, the junction kept 3 bases outside the gene matches. CDR3 loop: CASSKQGTGANVLTF. Written as DNA, the CDR3 is TGTGCCAGCAGCAAACAGGGGACTGGGGCCAACGTCCTGACTTTC.

CDR3 nucleotide sequence: TGTGCCAGCAGTCTGCCTAGACTAGTCCGCCATGAGCAGTTCTTC. Its translation is CASSLPRLVRHEQFF. The V call is TRBV28, the J call TRBJ2-1; tentatively, D is TRBD2 (6 bases). Germline V lookup: CDR1 MDHEN, CDR2 SYDVKM. Trimming took off 5 bases at V and 8 bases at J, with 19 bases between the two ends. The CDR3 is made up of 15 amino acids. The whole variable domain, remainder taken from reference TRBV28 and TRBJ2-1, is DVKVTQSSRYLVKRTGEKVFLECVQDMDHENMFWYRQDPGLGLRLIYFSYDVKMKEKGDIPEGYSVSREKKERFSLILESASTNQTSMYLCASSLPRLVRHEQFFGPGTRLTVL.

This clonotype was picked up many times. The rearrangement joins TRBV10-1 to TRBJ2-7; D remains unclear. From germline, CDR1 is WNHNN and CDR2 SYGVQD (reference sequence). CDR3 length: 13 amino acids. The V and J ends lost 8 bases and 4 bases respectively, with 15 bases between them. The CDR3 loop reads CASPLGALYEQYF. The CDR3, as DNA: TGCGCCAGCCCCCTCGGCGCCTTATACGAGCAGTACTTC.

The V and J genes are TRBV12-3 or TRBV12-4 and TRBJ2-1, with 10 bases identical to TRBD2. The V segment lost 6 bases and the J segment 8 bases; nucleotides outside the gene matches: 7. The CDR3 extends over 14 amino acids. DNA of the CDR3: TGTGCCAGCAGCCCCAGCGGGAGGGGGGATGAGCAGTTCTTC. It codes for CASSPSGRGDEQFF.

This rearrangement joins TRBV6-1 to TRBJ2-1, with D possibly being TRBD1 (5 bases). Trimming stripped 7 bases from V and 7 bases from J, with 11 bases between. The CDR3 spans 12 residues. CDR1 is MNHNS, CDR2 SASEGT, per germline. The CDR3 nucleotides read TGTGCCAGCACACAGGTGAGGAATGAGCAGTTCTTC. Amino acids: CASTQVRNEQFF.

This clonotype was counted a few times. The chain links TRBV2 to TRBJ2-1; D may be TRBD2 (5 bases). The V end was cut by 0 bases, the J end by 9 bases, with 9 bases between. Germline V gene data show CDR1 as SNHLY and CDR2 as FYNNEI. There are 13 residues in the CDR3. The CDR3 DNA reads as TGTGCCAGCAGTGAAGCGCCGAGGGCTGAGCAGTTCTTC. Translation: CASSEAPRAEQFF.

This clonotype was recorded many times. V and J are TRBV5-1 and TRBJ2-7; D might be TRBD2 (6 bases). CDR1 SGHRS and CDR2 YFSETQ come from the germline V gene. This CDR3 is 13 amino acids long. V was clipped by 0 bases and J by 7 bases, with 11 bases between them. As DNA, the CDR3 is TGCGCCAGCAGCTTGGAAGGGGCGGGGGAGCAGTACTTC. Amino acid sequence: CASSLEGAGEQYF.

This clonotype was detected only a few times. The V call is TRBV7-9, the J call TRBJ2-2; tentatively, D is TRBD2 (6 bases). CDR1 and CDR2 (germline): SEHNR, FQNEAQ (reference sequence). CDR3 length: 14 amino acids. With 4 bases removed from V and 5 bases from J, the gap between germline ends came to 11 bases. CDR3 DNA sequence: TGTGCCAGCAGCTCCTCCGGGACTACCGGGGAGCTGTTTTTT. Protein: CASSSSGTTGELFF. Variable domain in full (rest from reference TRBV7-9 and TRBJ2-2): DTGVSQNPRHKITKRGQNVTFRCDPISEHNRLYWYRQTLGQGPEFLTYFQNEAQLEKSRLLSDRFSAERPKGSFSTLEIQRTEQGDSAMYLCASSSSGTTGELFFGEGSRLTVL.

J is TRBJ2-1 and V is TRBV5-5; 16 bases fit TRBD2. Trimming at V came to 4 bases and at J to 10 bases, leaving 5 bases not matched to a gene. Germline assignment: CDR1 SGHKS and CDR2 YYEKEE (reference sequence). The CDR3 consists of 15 residues. CDR3 nucleotide sequence: TGTGCCAGCAGCGGGGGACTAGCGGGAGGGCCGGAGCAGTTCTTC. This sequence encodes CASSGGLAGGPEQFF. Full variable domain (remainder filled in from reference TRBV5-5 and TRBJ2-1): DAGVTQSPTHLIKTRGQQVTLRCSPISGHKSVSWYQQVLGQGPQFIFQYYEKEERGRGNFPDRFSARQFPNYSSELNVNALLLGDSALYLCASSGGLAGGPEQFFGPGTRLTVL.

This clonotype was found a few times. The chain uses TRBV10-3 and TRBJ2-4; TRBD2 might be the D (6 bases). The length of the CDR3 is 15 residues. Germline V gene sequence: CDR1 ENHRY, CDR2 SYGVKD. The germline V and J ends were trimmed by 3 bases and 4 bases, with 13 bases remaining between them. Here the CDR3 reads CAISDMGGRKNIQYF. CDR3 sequence (DNA): TGTGCCATCAGTGATATGGGGGGACGGAAAAACATTCAGTACTTC.

This clonotype showed up just a few times. This sequence joins TRBV20-1 and TRBJ2-5; 7 bases are shared with TRBD2. The CDR3 runs 14 residues. From germline, CDR1 is DFQATT and CDR2 SNEGSKA (reference sequence). Losses at the gene ends were 1 base for V and 5 bases for J; bases not matched to a gene: 7. DNA for the CDR3: TGCAGTGCTAGAGTCGCGGGAGTTCAGGAGACCCAGTACTTC. Residues: CSARVAGVQETQYF.